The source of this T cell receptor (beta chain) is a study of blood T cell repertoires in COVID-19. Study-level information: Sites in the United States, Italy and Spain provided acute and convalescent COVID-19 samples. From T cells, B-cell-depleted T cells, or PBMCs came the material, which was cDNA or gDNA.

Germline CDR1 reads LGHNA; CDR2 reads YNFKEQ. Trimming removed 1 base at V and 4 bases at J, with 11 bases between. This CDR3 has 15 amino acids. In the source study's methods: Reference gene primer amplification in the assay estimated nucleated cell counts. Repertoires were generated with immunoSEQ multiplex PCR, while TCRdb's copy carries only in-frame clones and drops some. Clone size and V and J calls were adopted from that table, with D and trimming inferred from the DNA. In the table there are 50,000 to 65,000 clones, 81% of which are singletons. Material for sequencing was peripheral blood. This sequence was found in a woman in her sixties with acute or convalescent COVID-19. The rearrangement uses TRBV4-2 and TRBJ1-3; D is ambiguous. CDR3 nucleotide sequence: TGTGCCAGCAGCCAAGCCCCGGTCTTAGGAAACACCATATATTTT. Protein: CASSQAPVLGNTIYF.